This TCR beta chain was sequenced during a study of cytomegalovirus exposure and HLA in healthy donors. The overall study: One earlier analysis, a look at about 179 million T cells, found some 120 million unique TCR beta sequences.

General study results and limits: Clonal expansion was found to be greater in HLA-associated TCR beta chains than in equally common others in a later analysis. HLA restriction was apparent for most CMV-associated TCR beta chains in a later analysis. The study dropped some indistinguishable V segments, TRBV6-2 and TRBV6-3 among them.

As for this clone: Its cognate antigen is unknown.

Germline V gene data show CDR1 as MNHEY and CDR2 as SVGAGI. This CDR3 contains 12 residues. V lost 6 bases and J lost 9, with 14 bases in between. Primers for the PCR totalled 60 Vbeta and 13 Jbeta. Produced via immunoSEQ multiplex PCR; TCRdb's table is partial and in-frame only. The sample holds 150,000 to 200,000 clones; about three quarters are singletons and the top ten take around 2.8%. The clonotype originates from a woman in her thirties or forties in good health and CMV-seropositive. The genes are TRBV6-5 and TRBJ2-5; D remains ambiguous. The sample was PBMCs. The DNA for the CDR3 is TGTGCCAGCAGCCCTACCCTTTCTGCCCAGTACTTC. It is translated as CASSPTLSAQYF.